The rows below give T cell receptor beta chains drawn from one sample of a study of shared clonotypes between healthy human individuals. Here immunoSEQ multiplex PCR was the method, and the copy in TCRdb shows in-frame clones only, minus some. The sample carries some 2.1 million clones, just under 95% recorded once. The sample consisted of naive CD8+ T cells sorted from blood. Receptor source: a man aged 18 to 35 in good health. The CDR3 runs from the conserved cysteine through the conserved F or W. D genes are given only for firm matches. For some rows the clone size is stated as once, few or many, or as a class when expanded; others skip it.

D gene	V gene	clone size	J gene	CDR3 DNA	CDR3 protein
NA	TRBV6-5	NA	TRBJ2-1	TGTGCCAGCAGTTACTCTACTAGCCATAATGAGCAGTTCTTC	CASSYSTSHNEQFF
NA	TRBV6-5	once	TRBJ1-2	TGTGCCAGCAGTTACTCGAAGGGGAAGGCTAACTATGGCTACACCTTC	CASSYSKGKANYGYTF
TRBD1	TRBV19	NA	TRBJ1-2	TGTGCCAGTAGGGGGCCAGACCGACAGGGTCCTTATGGCTACACCTTC	CASRGPDRQGPYGYTF
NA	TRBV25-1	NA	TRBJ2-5	TGTGCCAGCAGTGCTATAACCCAGGGGCTGGAGACCCAGTACTTC	CASSAITQGLETQYF
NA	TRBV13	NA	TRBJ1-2	TGTGCCAGCAGCTTAGAGGGACCGGGACCTGGCTACACCTTC	CASSLEGPGPGYTF
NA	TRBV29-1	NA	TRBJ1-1	TGCAGCGTTGAATCGGAGGTTCTTGAAGCTTTCTTT	CSVESEVLEAFF
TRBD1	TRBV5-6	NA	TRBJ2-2	TGTGCCAGCAGCTCGCTCGGACAGGGATTAGTAACCGGGGAGCTGTTTTTT	CASSSLGQGLVTGELFF
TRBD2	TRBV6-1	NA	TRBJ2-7	TGTGCCAGCACCTGGACTAGCGGGGGATACGAGCAGTACTTC	CASTWTSGGYEQYF
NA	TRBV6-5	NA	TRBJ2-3	TGTGCCAGCAGTTACTCAGGGGGGGCCGGGACAGATACGCAGTATTTT	CASSYSGGAGTDTQYF
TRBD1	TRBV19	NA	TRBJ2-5	TGTGCCAGTGCCACAGGGGAATGGAGGGAGACCCAGTACTTC	CASATGEWRETQYF
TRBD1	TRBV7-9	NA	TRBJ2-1	TGTGCCTCCGGGACAGGGGTCTACAATGAGCAGTTCTTC	CASGTGVYNEQFF
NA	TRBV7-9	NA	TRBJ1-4	TGTGCCAGCAGCTTAACCATCGTGGGGGCCCCAAATGAAAAACTGTTTTTT	CASSLTIVGAPNEKLFF
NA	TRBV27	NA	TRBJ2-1	TGTGCCAGCAGTTTGGTCCCTCCGGAGCAGTTCTTC	CASSLVPPEQFF
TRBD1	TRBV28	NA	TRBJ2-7	TGTGCCAGCAGTTTCCAGGGGGCCTCCTACGAGCAGTACTTC	CASSFQGASYEQYF
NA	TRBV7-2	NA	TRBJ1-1	TGTGCCAGCAGCTCGGCGGGAGACATGAACACTGAAGCTTTCTTT	CASSSAGDMNTEAFF
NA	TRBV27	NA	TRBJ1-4	TGTGCCAGCAGTTTTATTAGGGCCTCCAATGAAAAACTGTTTTTT	CASSFIRASNEKLFF
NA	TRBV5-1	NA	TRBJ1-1	TGCGCCAGCAGCTTGGTGGTAGGGGTGAACACTGAAGCTTTCTTT	CASSLVVGVNTEAFF
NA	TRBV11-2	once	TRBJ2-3	TGTGCAGGCGGTCTCCGGGCTAGCACAGATACGCAGTATTTT	CAGGLRASTDTQYF
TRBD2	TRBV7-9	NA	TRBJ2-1	TGTGCCAGCAGCTCCAAGATCCAGACTAGCGGGAGCGATGAGCAGTTCTTC	CASSSKIQTSGSDEQFF
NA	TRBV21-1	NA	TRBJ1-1	TGTGCCAGCAGCAAAGTAGGAGACAGGGGTTGCGACACTGAAGCTTTCTTT	CASSKVGDRGCDTEAFF
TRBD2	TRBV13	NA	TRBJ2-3	TGTGCCAGCAGCCCCGGACTAGCGGGAGGTCCAGATACGCAGTATTTT	CASSPGLAGGPDTQYF
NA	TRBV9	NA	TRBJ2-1	TGTGCCAGCAGCGTAGGGCAGGCCCAGGGTGAGCAGTTCTTC	CASSVGQAQGEQFF
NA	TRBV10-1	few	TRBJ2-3	TGCGCCAGCAGCCGGGACTTCGTCCTAGATACGCAGTATTTT	CASSRDFVLDTQYF
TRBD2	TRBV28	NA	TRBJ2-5	TGTGCCAGCAGTCCCCCGGGACTAGCAGCGGAGACCCAGTACTTC	CASSPPGLAAETQYF
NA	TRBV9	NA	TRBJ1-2	TGTGCCAGCAGCGCTTCCGGGCCCGCCTATGGCTACACCTTC	CASSASGPAYGYTF
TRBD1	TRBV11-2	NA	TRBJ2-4	TGTGCCAGCAGCCCGGGGACAGGGTACGAGGTCGAAAACATTCAGTACTTC	CASSPGTGYEVENIQYF
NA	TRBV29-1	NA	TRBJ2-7	TGCAGCGTTGAAGATTTGTGGGAGAACGAGCAGTACTTC	CSVEDLWENEQYF
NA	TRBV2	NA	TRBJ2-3	TGTGCCAGCAGTGAGCCGAAGACTAGCACAGATACGCAGTATTTT	CASSEPKTSTDTQYF
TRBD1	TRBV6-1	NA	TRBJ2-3	TGTGCCAGCAGCGACAGGGGGCCAGATACGCAGTATTTT	CASSDRGPDTQYF
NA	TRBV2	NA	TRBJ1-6	TGTGCCAGCAGTCAGGTTTCGTGGGAGGGCAATTCACCCCTCCACTTT	CASSQVSWEGNSPLHF
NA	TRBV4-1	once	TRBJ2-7	TGCGCCACCGGGGGTTACTACGAGCAGTACTTC	CATGGYYEQYF
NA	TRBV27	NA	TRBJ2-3	TGTGCCAGCAGTCGTCTTGTCCGGGACGCCAGCACAGATACGCAGTATTTT	CASSRLVRDASTDTQYF
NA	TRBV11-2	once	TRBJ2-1	TGTGCCAGCAGCTCGTGGGGCGCCCACAATGAGCAGTTCTTC	CASSSWGAHNEQFF
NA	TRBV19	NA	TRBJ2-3	TGTGCCAGTACCCCTTGGGGCCCAAGCGCAGATACGCAGTATTTT	CASTPWGPSADTQYF
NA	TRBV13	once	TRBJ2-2	TGTGCCAGCAGCTTAGCCCCCGGGGAGCTGTTTTTT	CASSLAPGELFF
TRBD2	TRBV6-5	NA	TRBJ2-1	TGTGCCAGCAGTTACGGAAGCGGGAGTTGGGATGAGCAGTTCTTC	CASSYGSGSWDEQFF
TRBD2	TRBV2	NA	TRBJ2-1	TGTGCCAGCGAAGACTTTAGCGGGTATTACAATGAGCAGTTCTTC	CASEDFSGYYNEQFF
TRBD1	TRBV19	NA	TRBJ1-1	TGTGCCAGTAGTAGCCGAACAGGGGGCGTTGAAGCTTTCTTT	CASSSRTGGVEAFF
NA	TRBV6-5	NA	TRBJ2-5	TGTGCCAGCAGTTACGATCAGCAAGAGACCCAGTACTTC	CASSYDQQETQYF
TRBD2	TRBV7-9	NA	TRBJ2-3	TGTGCCAGCAGCAAATTAGCGGGGGGGACTAGCACAGATACGCAGTATTTT	CASSKLAGGTSTDTQYF
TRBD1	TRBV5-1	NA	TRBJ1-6	TGCGCCAGCAGCTTGGAGGGACAGGGAAATTCACCCCTCCACTTT	CASSLEGQGNSPLHF
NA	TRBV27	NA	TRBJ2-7	TGTGCCAGCAGTTTATCACGCGGGACAATCTCCTACGAGCAGTACTTC	CASSLSRGTISYEQYF
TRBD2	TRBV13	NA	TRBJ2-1	TGTGCCAGCAGCTCCCGTTTACCTAGCGGGAGGAGTAGTGAGCAGTTCTTC	CASSSRLPSGRSSEQFF
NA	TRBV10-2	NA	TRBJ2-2	TGCGCCAGCAGCGTATGGGGGAACACCGGGGAGCTGTTTTTT	CASSVWGNTGELFF
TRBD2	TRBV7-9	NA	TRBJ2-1	TGTGCCAGCAGCTTCGGACTAGCGGGATTATACAATGAGCAGTTCTTC	CASSFGLAGLYNEQFF
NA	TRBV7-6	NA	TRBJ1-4	TGTGCCAGCAGCTTAGAGGTGGGAGGGGCAACTAATGAAAAACTGTTTTTT	CASSLEVGGATNEKLFF
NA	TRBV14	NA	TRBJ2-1	TGTGCCAGCAGCCAAGATGGGCGGGGCCACAATGAGCAGTTCTTC	CASSQDGRGHNEQFF
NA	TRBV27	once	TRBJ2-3	TGTGCCAGCAGTTTATCGGTCCCAAACCCCGCAGATACGCAGTATTTT	CASSLSVPNPADTQYF
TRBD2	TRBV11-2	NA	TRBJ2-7	TGTGCCAGCAGCGACCTGGGGGGACTAGCAGGGTACGAGCAGTACTTC	CASSDLGGLAGYEQYF
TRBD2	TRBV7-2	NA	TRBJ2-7	TGTGCCAGCAGCTTACTGGGACTAGCGGAACTCTTGTTGGGGCAGTACTTC	CASSLLGLAELLLGQYF